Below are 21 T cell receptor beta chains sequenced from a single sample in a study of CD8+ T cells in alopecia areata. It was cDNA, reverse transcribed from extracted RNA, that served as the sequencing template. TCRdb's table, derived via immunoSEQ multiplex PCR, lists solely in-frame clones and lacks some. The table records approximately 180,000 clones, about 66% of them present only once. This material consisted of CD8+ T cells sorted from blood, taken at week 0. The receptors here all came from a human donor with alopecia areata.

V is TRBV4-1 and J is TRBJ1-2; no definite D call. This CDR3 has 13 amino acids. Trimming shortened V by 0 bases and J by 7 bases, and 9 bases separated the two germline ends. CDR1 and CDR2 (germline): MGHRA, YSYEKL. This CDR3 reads CASSQESRGGYTF. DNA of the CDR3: TGCGCCAGCAGCCAAGAGTCCCGAGGTGGCTACACCTTC.

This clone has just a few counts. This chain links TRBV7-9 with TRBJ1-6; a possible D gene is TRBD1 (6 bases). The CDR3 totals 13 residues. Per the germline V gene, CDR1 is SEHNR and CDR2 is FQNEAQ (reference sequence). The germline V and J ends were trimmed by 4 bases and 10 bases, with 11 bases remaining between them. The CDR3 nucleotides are TGTGCCAGCAGCTCAGGGGTTCTATCACCCCTCCACTTT. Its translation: CASSSGVLSPLHF.

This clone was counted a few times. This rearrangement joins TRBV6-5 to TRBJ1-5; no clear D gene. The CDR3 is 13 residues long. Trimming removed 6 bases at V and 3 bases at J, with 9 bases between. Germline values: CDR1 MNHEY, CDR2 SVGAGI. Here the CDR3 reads CASSPSFNQPQHF. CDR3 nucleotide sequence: TGTGCCAGCAGCCCAAGCTTCAATCAGCCCCAGCATTTT.

Here the CDR3 reads CATSPSPRGFRGYTF. CDR3 DNA: TGTGCCACCAGCCCAAGCCCAAGGGGGTTCCGTGGCTACACCTTC. The V call is TRBV15, the J call TRBJ1-2, with D maybe TRBD1 (6 bases). The CDR3 totals 15 residues. Germline V CDR1 and CDR2: LNHNV, YYDKDF (reference sequence). V was trimmed by 5 bases and J by 7 bases, leaving 20 bases between them.

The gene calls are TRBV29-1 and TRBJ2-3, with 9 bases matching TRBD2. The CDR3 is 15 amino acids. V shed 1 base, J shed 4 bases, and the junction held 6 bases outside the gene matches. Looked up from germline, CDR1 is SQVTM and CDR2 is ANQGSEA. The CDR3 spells CSVEGAGGHPDTQYF. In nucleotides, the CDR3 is TGCAGCGTTGAAGGGGCGGGGGGGCATCCAGATACGCAGTATTTT.

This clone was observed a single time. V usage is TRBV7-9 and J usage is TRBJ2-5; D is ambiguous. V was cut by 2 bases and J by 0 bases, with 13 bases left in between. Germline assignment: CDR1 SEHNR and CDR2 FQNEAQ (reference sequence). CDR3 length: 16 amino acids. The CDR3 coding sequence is TGTGCCAGCAGCTTAAATGAACTTCGGTACCAAGAGACCCAGTACTTC. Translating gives CASSLNELRYQETQYF. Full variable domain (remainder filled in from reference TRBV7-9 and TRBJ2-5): DTGVSQNPRHKITKRGQNVTFRCDPISEHNRLYWYRQTLGQGPEFLTYFQNEAQLEKSRLLSDRFSAERPKGSFSTLEIQRTEQGDSAMYLCASSLNELRYQETQYFGPGTRLLVL.

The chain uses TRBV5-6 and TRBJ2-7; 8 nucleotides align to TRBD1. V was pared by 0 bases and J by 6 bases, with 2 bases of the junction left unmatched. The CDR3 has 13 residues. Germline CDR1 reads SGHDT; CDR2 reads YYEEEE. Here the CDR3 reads CASSLGTGGEQYF. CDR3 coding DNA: TGTGCCAGCAGCTTGGGTACAGGGGGCGAGCAGTACTTC.

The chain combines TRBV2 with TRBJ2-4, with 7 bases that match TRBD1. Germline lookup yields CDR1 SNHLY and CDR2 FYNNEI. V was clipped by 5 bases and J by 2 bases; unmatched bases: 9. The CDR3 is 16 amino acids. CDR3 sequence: CASSPRDRLTKNIQYF. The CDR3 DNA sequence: TGTGCCAGCAGTCCACGGGACAGACTGACCAAAAACATTCAGTACTTC.

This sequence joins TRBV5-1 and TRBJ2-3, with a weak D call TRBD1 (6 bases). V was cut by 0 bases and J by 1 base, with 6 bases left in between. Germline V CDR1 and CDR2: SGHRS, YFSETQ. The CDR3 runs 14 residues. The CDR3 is CASSLEGGTDTQYF. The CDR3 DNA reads TGCGCCAGCAGCTTGGAGGGGGGCACAGATACGCAGTATTTT.

CDR3 protein: CSVAGTSTGELFF. Here the CDR3 DNA reads TGCAGCGTTGCCGGGACTAGCACCGGGGAGCTGTTTTTT. The V and J genes are TRBV29-1 and TRBJ2-2, with 8 positions matching TRBD2. This CDR3 region has 13 residues. Trimming removed 4 bases from V and 4 bases from J; junction bases left unmatched: 2. The germline V gene has CDR1 SQVTM and CDR2 ANQGSEA.

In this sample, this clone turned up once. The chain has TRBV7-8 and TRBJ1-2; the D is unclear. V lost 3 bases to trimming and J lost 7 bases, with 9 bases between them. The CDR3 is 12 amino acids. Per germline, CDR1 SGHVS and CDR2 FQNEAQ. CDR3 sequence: CASSLWVPGYTF. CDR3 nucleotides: TGTGCCAGCAGCTTGTGGGTCCCTGGCTACACCTTC.

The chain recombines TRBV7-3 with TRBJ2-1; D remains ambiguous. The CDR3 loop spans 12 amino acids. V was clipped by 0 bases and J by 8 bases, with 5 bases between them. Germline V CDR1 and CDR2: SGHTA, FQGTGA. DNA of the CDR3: TGTGCCAGCAGCTTAACGGGATATGAGCAGTTCTTC. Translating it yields CASSLTGYEQFF.

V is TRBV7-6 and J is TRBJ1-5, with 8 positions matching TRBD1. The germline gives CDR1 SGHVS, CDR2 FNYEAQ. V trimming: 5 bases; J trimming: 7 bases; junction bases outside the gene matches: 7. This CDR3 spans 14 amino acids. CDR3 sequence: CASSEGQGGQPQHF. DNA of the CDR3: TGTGCCAGCAGCGAAGGACAGGGCGGCCAGCCCCAGCATTTT.

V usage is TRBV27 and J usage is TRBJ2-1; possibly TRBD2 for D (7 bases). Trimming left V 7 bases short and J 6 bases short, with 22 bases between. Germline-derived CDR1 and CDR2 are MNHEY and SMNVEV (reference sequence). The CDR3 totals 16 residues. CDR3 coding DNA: TGTGCCAGCATCGGACGAAGGGGGGGCGGGTCCAATGAGCAGTTCTTC. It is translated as CASIGRRGGGSNEQFF.

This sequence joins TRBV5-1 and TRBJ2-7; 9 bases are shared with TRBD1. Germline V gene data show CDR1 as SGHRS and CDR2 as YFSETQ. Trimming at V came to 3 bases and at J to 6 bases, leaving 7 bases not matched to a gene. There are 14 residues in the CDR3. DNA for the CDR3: TGCGCCAGCAGCTCGGGACAGGGCGGGTTCGAGCAGTACTTC. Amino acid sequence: CASSSGQGGFEQYF.

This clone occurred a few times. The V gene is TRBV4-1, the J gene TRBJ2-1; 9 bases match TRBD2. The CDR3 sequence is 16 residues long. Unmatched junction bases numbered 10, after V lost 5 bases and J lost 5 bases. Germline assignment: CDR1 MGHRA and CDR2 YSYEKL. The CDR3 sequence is CASSYQQGGRDNEQFF. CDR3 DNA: TGCGCCAGCAGCTACCAACAGGGCGGGAGGGACAATGAGCAGTTCTTC.

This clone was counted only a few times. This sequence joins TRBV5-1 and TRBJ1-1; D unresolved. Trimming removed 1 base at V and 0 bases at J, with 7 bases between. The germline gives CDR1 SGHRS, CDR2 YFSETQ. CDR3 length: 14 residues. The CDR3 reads CASSLREMNTEAFF. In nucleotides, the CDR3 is TGCGCCAGCAGCTTGCGGGAAATGAACACTGAAGCTTTCTTT. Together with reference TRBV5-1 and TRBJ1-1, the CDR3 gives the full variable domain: KAGVTQTPRYLIKTRGQQVTLSCSPISGHRSVSWYQQTPGQGLQFLFEYFSETQRNKGNFPGRFSGRQFSNSRSEMNVSTLELGDSALYLCASSLREMNTEAFFGQGTRLTVV.

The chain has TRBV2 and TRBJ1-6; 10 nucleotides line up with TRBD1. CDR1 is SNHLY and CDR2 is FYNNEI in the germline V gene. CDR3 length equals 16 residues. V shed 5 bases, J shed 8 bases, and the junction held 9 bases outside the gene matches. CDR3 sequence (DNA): TGTGCCAGCAGTTCGAGACAGGGGGCGAGAGATTCACCCCTCCACTTT. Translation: CASSSRQGARDSPLHF.

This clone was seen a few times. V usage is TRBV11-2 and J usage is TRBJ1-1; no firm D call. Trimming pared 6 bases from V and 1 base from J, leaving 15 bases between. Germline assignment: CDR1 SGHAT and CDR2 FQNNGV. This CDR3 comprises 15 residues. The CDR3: CASSDTWRGNTEAFF. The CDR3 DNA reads TGTGCCAGCAGTGATACATGGCGGGGGAACACTGAAGCTTTCTTT.

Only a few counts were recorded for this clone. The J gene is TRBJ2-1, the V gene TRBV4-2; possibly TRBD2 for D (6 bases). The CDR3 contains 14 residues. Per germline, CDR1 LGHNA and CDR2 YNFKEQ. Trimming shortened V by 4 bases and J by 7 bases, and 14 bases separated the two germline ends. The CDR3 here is CASSPGLGRNEQFF. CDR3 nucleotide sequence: TGTGCCAGCAGCCCAGGACTGGGGAGGAATGAGCAGTTCTTC.

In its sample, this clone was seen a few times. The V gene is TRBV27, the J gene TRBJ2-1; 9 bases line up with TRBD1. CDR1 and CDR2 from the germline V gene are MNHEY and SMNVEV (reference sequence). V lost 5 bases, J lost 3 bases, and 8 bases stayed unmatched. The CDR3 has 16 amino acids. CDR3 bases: TGTGCCAGCAGTCCGTTGGGACAGGGCGGCTACAATGAGCAGTTCTTC. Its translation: CASSPLGQGGYNEQFF.